This T cell receptor (beta chain) was retrieved from a study of blood T cell repertoires in COVID-19. Overall study: Sources were T cells, B-cell-depleted T cells, or PBMCs; the material itself was cDNA or gDNA.

CDR1 and CDR2 from the germline V gene are SGHTS and YDEGEE. V lost 0 bases and J lost 0; bases outside the gene matches: 13. The CDR3 extends over 19 amino acids. In the original processing: Nucleated cell counts were estimated from reference gene primer amplification. Method: immunoSEQ multiplex PCR; TCRdb's copy keeps in-frame clones and lacks some. The V and J calls and the clone size are those of that table, but D and trimming were determined from the DNA. The repertoire holds 150,000 or so clones, with roughly 80% as singletons. Material: peripheral blood. The V gene is TRBV5-8, the J gene TRBJ2-3; 7 bases line up with TRBD1. The source is an elderly woman with acute or convalescent COVID-19. The CDR3 protein is CASSLGGTAGWISTDTQYF. Here the CDR3 DNA reads TGTGCCAGCAGCTTGGGAGGGACAGCCGGTTGGATTAGCACAGATACGCAGTATTTT.